The present entry profiles one T cell receptor beta chain with its context. The antigen is unknown. TCRdb recomputed calls from the 5' RACE reads with MiXCR, one row per CDR3 protein. The sample includes hundreds of thousands of distinct CDR3 sequences, approximately 22% of them seen just once. This record belongs to a study of identical twins. Study-wide findings and caveats: Monozygotic twins shared more out-of-frame TCR alpha than recombination models predicted.

V dropped 5 bases and J dropped 6 bases, with 17 bases sitting between them. Germline V CDR1 and CDR2: MNHNS, SASEGT. This CDR3 spans 14 amino acids. The sample was also linked to a second study, of T cells expressing NK-cell markers. As that study records: Most of the eight sequenced donors were HCMV-seropositive; one was seronegative.

The chain combines TRBV6-1 with TRBJ2-7; D gene unclear. The sequenced sample was PBMCs. The TCR sequence derives from a young woman in good health. The DNA of the CDR3 is TGTGCCAGCAGTCCTCGGCCCGGGTTAACCGAGCAGTACTTC. It codes for CASSPRPGLTEQYF.